These T cell receptor beta chains were read from a single sample in a study of Graves' ophthalmopathy and Graves' hyperthyroidism. TCRdb re-analysed the multiplex PCR reads in MiXCR, keeping a single row per CDR3 protein. The data show about 1.2 million distinct CDR3 sequences, about 38% seen once. The sequencing sample was made of peripheral blood or thyroid tissue (not recorded which). The receptors shown here come from an adult man with Graves' hyperthyroidism. Both conserved end residues are part of each CDR3. D genes are given only for firm matches. Rows may omit the clone size; those that give it use once, few, many or a size class.

j_call cdr3_length d_call v_call clone_size cdr3_aa cdr3_nt
TRBJ2-7 14 TRBD1 TRBV10-3 many CAIRPGTGEFEQYF TGTGCCATCAGACCCGGGACAGGGGAGTTTGAGCAGTACTTC
TRBJ2-2 16 - TRBV6-1 few CASSEYNYTPPEELFF TGTGCCAGCAGTGAATACAATTACACCCCCCCCGAGGAGCTGTTTTTT
TRBJ1-2 14 - TRBV29-1 many CSASTWGQSDGYTF TGCAGCGCATCGACCTGGGGCCAGTCCGATGGCTACACCTTC
TRBJ1-2 13 - TRBV5-1 many CASSLTVPNGYTF TGCGCCAGCAGCTTGACAGTCCCAAACGGCTACACCTTC
TRBJ1-6 15 - TRBV6-5 - CASSYTDSKDSPLHF TGTGCCAGCAGTTACACTGACAGTAAAGATTCACCCCTCCACTTT
TRBJ2-7 15 TRBD2 TRBV7-9 - CASSHRGVLTYEQYF TGTGCCAGCAGTCACCGGGGGGTACTGACCTACGAGCAGTACTTC
TRBJ1-3 17 - TRBV4-3 - CASSQDLRSYSGNTIYF TGCGCCAGCAGCCAAGATCTGCGGTCTTACTCTGGAAACACCATATATTTT
TRBJ1-1 15 TRBD1 TRBV29-1 once CSVPTGAGGYTEAFF TGCAGCGTACCCACAGGGGCGGGAGGCTACACTGAAGCTTTCTTT
TRBJ1-2 13 - TRBV7-3 - CASSPRHNYGYTF TGTGCCAGCAGCCCCAGACACAACTATGGCTACACCTTC
TRBJ2-7 15 TRBD1 TRBV6-5 - CASSASGTGLYEQYF TGTGCCAGCAGTGCCTCCGGGACAGGGTTGTACGAGCAGTACTTC
TRBJ1-6 16 - TRBV25-1 - CASSELAGSYNSPLHF TGTGCCAGCAGTGAACTAGCGGGCTCCTATAATTCACCCCTCCACTTT
TRBJ2-5 13 - TRBV7-2 - CASSPDWRETQYF TGTGCCAGCAGTCCCGACTGGCGGGAGACCCAGTACTTC
TRBJ1-1 12 - TRBV29-1 many CSVLGFVAEAFF TGCAGCGTTCTTGGGTTTGTGGCTGAAGCTTTCTTT
TRBJ1-2 13 - TRBV11-2 many CASSYNRAYGYTF TGTGCCAGCAGCTATAACCGGGCCTATGGCTACACCTTC
TRBJ2-7 12 TRBD1 TRBV29-1 many CSGGQGSYEQYF TGCAGCGGGGGACAGGGCTCCTACGAGCAGTACTTC
TRBJ1-6 13 - TRBV10-3 many CAIRSGINSPLHF TGTGCCATCAGGTCCGGGATCAATTCACCCCTCCACTTT
TRBJ2-7 14 - TRBV19 few CASSGAKAFYEQYF TGTGCCAGTAGTGGGGCTAAAGCTTTCTACGAGCAGTACTTC
TRBJ1-4 15 TRBD1 TRBV4-3 many CASSRGQAVEEKLFF TGCGCCAGCAGCCGAGGACAGGCAGTGGAGGAAAAACTGTTTTTT
TRBJ1-6 15 - TRBV6-5 - CASSFGGQGYRPLHF TGTGCCAGCAGTTTTGGGGGACAAGGATATAGACCCCTCCACTTT
TRBJ1-3 13 TRBD1 TRBV10-3 few CAISLSTGDTIYF TGTGCCATCAGCCTAAGTACAGGGGACACCATATATTTT
TRBJ1-5 13 - TRBV6-5 many CASSYRGLQPQHF TGTGCCAGCAGTTACCGGGGTTTGCAGCCCCAGCATTTT
TRBJ1-2 13 - TRBV12-3/TRBV12-4 few CASSFGTRYGYTF TGTGCCAGCAGTTTTGGGACACGATATGGCTACACCTTC
TRBJ2-7 16 - TRBV5-1 many CASSEGPVGSSYEQYF TGCGCCAGCAGCGAAGGCCCCGTTGGCAGCTCCTACGAGCAGTACTTC
TRBJ2-5 19 TRBD2 TRBV7-8 many CASSPSAILAGGTQETQYF TGTGCCAGCAGCCCCAGCGCAATACTAGCGGGGGGTACCCAAGAGACCCAGTACTTC
TRBJ2-2 14 - TRBV19 few CASKEGARTGELFF TGTGCCAGTAAGGAGGGGGCGCGAACCGGGGAGCTGTTTTTT
TRBJ1-5 14 - TRBV6-1 - CASRTQVGNQPQHF TGTGCCAGCCGGACTCAGGTGGGCAATCAGCCCCAGCATTTT
TRBJ2-5 16 TRBD1 TRBV5-6 few CASRDRGLLRGKTQYF TGTGCCAGTAGGGACAGGGGGCTCTTACGGGGGAAGACCCAGTACTTC
TRBJ2-3 13 - TRBV6-5 few CASSGTPPRTQYF TGTGCCAGCAGCGGGACCCCCCCTCGTACGCAGTATTTT
TRBJ2-5 13 - TRBV30 - CAWTGTSGSEQYF TGTGCCTGGACCGGGACATCCGGGAGTGAGCAGTACTTC
TRBJ1-1 11 - TRBV20-1 - CSATRNTEAFF TGCAGTGCTACCAGGAACACTGAAGCTTTCTTT
TRBJ1-2 15 TRBD1 TRBV7-9 - CASSPGGQGADGYTF TGTGCCAGCAGCCCGGGAGGACAGGGGGCGGATGGCTACACCTTC
TRBJ1-1 12 - TRBV7-2 many CASARMNTEAFF TGTGCCAGTGCACGGATGAACACTGAAGCTTTCTTT
TRBJ2-7 17 - TRBV24-1 many CATSDHRSGPSPYEQYF TGTGCCACCAGTGACCACCGGAGCGGGCCTTCCCCCTACGAGCAGTACTTC
TRBJ1-6 17 - TRBV2 - CASSDRGGGERRSPLHF TGTGCCAGCAGTGATCGGGGGGGCGGGGAGCGGCGGTCACCCCTCCACTTT
TRBJ2-2 14 - TRBV4-1 few CASSPTVNTGELFF TGCGCCAGCAGCCCCACAGTGAACACCGGGGAGCTGTTTTTT
TRBJ2-1 14 - TRBV15 once CATSREDRYNEQFF TGTGCCACCAGCAGAGAAGACCGCTACAATGAGCAGTTCTTC
TRBJ1-3 12 - TRBV9 many CASSGVGNTIYF TGTGCCAGCAGCGGGGTGGGAAACACCATATATTTT
TRBJ2-5 14 - TRBV7-2 - CASSLGRTGETQYF TGTGCCAGCAGCTTAGGGCGGACCGGAGAGACCCAGTACTTC
TRBJ2-6 17 - TRBV6-5 - CASSYSGTGGGANVLTF TGTGCCAGCAGTTACTCAGGGACTGGAGGCGGGGCCAACGTCCTGACTTTC
TRBJ1-2 14 TRBD1 TRBV7-9 many CASSPRTGDYGYTF TGTGCCAGCAGCCCGCGGACAGGGGACTATGGCTACACCTTC
TRBJ2-5 14 TRBD2 TRBV19 many CASSQGTTQETQYF TGTGCCAGTAGCCAAGGGACTACACAAGAGACCCAGTACTTC
TRBJ1-4 15 - TRBV4-1 - CASSPDSTTNEKLFF TGCGCCAGCAGCCCTGACAGTACAACTAATGAAAAACTGTTTTTT
TRBJ2-7 15 - TRBV6-2/TRBV6-3 - CASSYSGVRTYEQYF TGTGCCAGCAGTTACTCGGGCGTTAGGACCTACGAGCAGTACTTC
TRBJ1-2 13 - TRBV20-1 - CSAAIAGVSSYTF TGCAGTGCTGCTATAGCGGGGGTAAGCTCCTACACCTTC
TRBJ1-2 13 - TRBV10-3 many CAISGGDVYGYTF TGTGCCATCTCGGGGGGCGATGTCTATGGCTACACCTTC
TRBJ1-6 13 - TRBV10-3 many CAISETNNSPLHF TGTGCCATCAGTGAGACGAATAATTCACCCCTCCACTTT
TRBJ2-7 13 - TRBV19 - CASRDGGLYEQYF TGTGCCAGTAGGGACGGGGGTTTATACGAGCAGTACTTC
TRBJ1-2 15 - TRBV29-1 few CSVDLWTSSNYGYTF TGCAGCGTTGACCTATGGACATCCTCTAACTATGGCTACACCTTC
TRBJ2-5 14 - TRBV7-9 - CASSLAGTEGTQYF TGTGCCAGCAGCTTGGCCGGAACGGAAGGGACCCAGTACTTC
TRBJ1-6 16 - TRBV2 - CASNGVGGGWNSPLHF TGTGCCAGCAACGGCGTGGGGGGGGGATGGAATTCACCCCTCCACTTT
TRBJ2-3 11 - TRBV20-1 - CSATHTDTQYF TGCAGTGCTACCCACACAGATACGCAGTATTTT
TRBJ1-2 14 - TRBV11-2 few CASSFNQGPSGYTF TGTGCCAGCAGCTTTAATCAGGGCCCTTCTGGCTACACCTTC
TRBJ1-1 13 - TRBV6-5 many CASSYSNVGAGAF -
TRBJ1-5 16 - TRBV4-2 many CASSQVGLGSNQPQHF TGTGCCAGCAGCCAAGTGGGTTTAGGCAGCAATCAGCCCCAGCATTTT
TRBJ1-6 13 - TRBV20-1 many CSASGMDNSPLHF TGCAGTGCTAGCGGGATGGATAATTCACCCCTCCACTTT
TRBJ1-3 15 - TRBV27 - CASRRGGSSGNTIYF TGTGCCAGCAGGCGAGGGGGGAGCTCTGGAAACACCATATATTTT
TRBJ2-7 15 - TRBV5-1 many CASSLGSSGPYEQYF TGCGCCAGCAGCTTGGGGAGTAGCGGCCCCTACGAGCAGTACTTC
TRBJ2-5 16 - TRBV4-1 few CASSQEGQGSGETQYF TGCGCCAGCAGCCAAGAAGGGCAGGGGAGCGGAGAGACCCAGTACTTC
TRBJ2-7 15 - TRBV7-2 many CASSSQPGGPYEQYF TGTGCCAGCAGCTCCCAACCTGGGGGGCCCTACGAGCAGTACTTC